The 9 T cell receptor beta chains listed next were all sequenced from one sample in a study of blood T cell repertoires in COVID-19. The data were produced by immunoSEQ multiplex PCR, yet TCRdb's version contains in-frame clones alone and is incomplete. Counted here are some 320,000 clones, around 87% occurring once; the ten biggest clones make up approximately 7.8%. Source material: peripheral blood. The receptors here all came from a woman in her fifties or sixties who had recovered from COVID-19.

This clone occurred many times. The chain is built from TRBV28 and TRBJ1-1; D not resolved. Germline V gene lookup returns CDR1 MDHEN and CDR2 SYDVKM. With 3 bases removed from V and 4 bases from J, the gap between germline ends came to 12 bases. This CDR3 has 14 residues. The DNA for the CDR3 is TGTGCCAGCAGTTTTCGCGGGAGTTCCACTGAAGCTTTCTTT. Protein product: CASSFRGSSTEAFF.

The chain recombines TRBV9 with TRBJ1-1, with D tentatively TRBD1 (5 bases). Germline-derived CDR1 and CDR2 are SGDLS and YYNGEE. V lost 0 bases and J lost 4, with 10 bases in between. This CDR3 contains 14 residues. The DNA for the CDR3 is TGTGCCAGCAGCGTAGGAGGAGGGACCACTGAAGCTTTCTTT. Translation gives CASSVGGGTTEAFF.

The J gene is TRBJ1-2, the V gene TRBV11-3; D may be TRBD1 (5 bases). The CDR3 is 23 amino acids. Germline V lookup: CDR1 SGHNT, CDR2 YENEEA. With 0 bases removed from V and 5 bases from J, the gap between germline ends came to 37 bases. The CDR3 protein is CASSLEPLGAGGVPTVLVYGYTF. The CDR3 bases are TGTGCCAGCAGCTTAGAACCCCTCGGGGCAGGAGGGGTCCCCACCGTTTTAGTGTATGGCTACACCTTC. Looking up the rest from reference TRBV11-3 and TRBJ1-2 gives the full variable domain: EAGVVQSPRYKIIEKKQPVAFWCNPISGHNTLYWYLQNLGQGPELLIRYENEEAVDDSQLPKDRFSAERLKGVDSTLKIQPAELGDSAVYLCASSLEPLGAGGVPTVLVYGYTFGSGTRLTVV.

This chain links TRBV2 with TRBJ2-2; D is possibly TRBD1 (5 bases). The CDR3 has 15 amino acids. Per germline, CDR1 SNHLY and CDR2 FYNNEI. Trimming cost V 7 bases and J 5 bases, with 17 bases left between them. CDR3 DNA sequence: TGTGCCAGCACCGAGCAGGGTGTGGGAACCGGGGAGCTGTTTTTT. It specifies CASTEQGVGTGELFF.

The CDR3 protein is CARNQGIDTEAFF. The CDR3, as DNA: TGTGCCCGCAATCAGGGGATTGATACTGAAGCTTTCTTT. This sequence joins TRBV30 and TRBJ1-1; D perhaps matches TRBD1 (6 bases). The CDR3 has 13 residues. The germline V and J ends were trimmed by 8 bases and 5 bases, with 18 bases remaining between them. Germline V CDR1 and CDR2: GTSNPN, SVGIG (reference sequence).

V usage is TRBV4-2 and J usage is TRBJ2-5; possible D gene TRBD1, 7 bases. The CDR3 has 17 amino acids. Germline CDR1 reads LGHNA; CDR2 reads YNFKEQ. Trimming took off 0 bases at V and 5 bases at J, with 19 bases between the two ends. Here the CDR3 reads CASSQDPRAGTAETQYF. CDR3 sequence (DNA): TGTGCCAGCAGCCAAGATCCCCGGGCGGGGACAGCTGAGACCCAGTACTTC.

The chain carries TRBV28 and TRBJ1-6; 8 bases agree with TRBD1. Germline CDR1 is MDHEN and CDR2 is SYDVKM. This CDR3 region has 13 residues. Trimming took 7 bases from V and 7 from J; bases not matched to a gene: 3. The CDR3 loop reads CASTRTGNSPLHF. CDR3 DNA sequence: TGTGCCAGCACCCGGACAGGGAATTCACCCCTCCACTTT.

V usage is TRBV5-1 and J usage is TRBJ2-5; the D gene is possibly TRBD2 (5 bases). Germline V gene data show CDR1 as SGHRS and CDR2 as YFSETQ. V was trimmed by 4 bases and J by 0 bases, leaving 10 bases between them. CDR3 length equals 14 residues. The chain's CDR3 is CASSRTANQETQYF. In DNA form, the CDR3 reads TGCGCCAGCAGCAGGACTGCTAACCAAGAGACCCAGTACTTC. Complete variable domain (other parts from reference TRBV5-1 and TRBJ2-5): KAGVTQTPRYLIKTRGQQVTLSCSPISGHRSVSWYQQTPGQGLQFLFEYFSETQRNKGNFPGRFSGRQFSNSRSEMNVSTLELGDSALYLCASSRTANQETQYFGPGTRLLVL.

This rearrangement joins TRBV10-2 to TRBJ1-2; no clear D. The CDR3 has 14 residues. The V end lost 10 bases, the J end lost 10 bases, and 25 bases lay between the germline ends. CDR1 and CDR2 (germline): WSHSY, SAAADI. CDR3 sequence: CATSPEHYDGVYTF. The CDR3 DNA reads TGCGCCACTTCCCCCGAACATTATGATGGTGTCTACACCTTC.